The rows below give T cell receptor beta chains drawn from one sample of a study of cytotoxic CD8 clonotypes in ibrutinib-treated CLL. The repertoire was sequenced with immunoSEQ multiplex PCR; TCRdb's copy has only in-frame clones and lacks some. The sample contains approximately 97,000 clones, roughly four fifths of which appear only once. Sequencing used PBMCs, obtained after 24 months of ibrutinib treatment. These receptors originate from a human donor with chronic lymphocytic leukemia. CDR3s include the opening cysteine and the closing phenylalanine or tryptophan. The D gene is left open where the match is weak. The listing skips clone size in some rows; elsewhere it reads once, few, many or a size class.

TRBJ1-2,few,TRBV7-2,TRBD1,CASSWDRGYYGYTF,TGTGCCAGCAGCTGGGACAGGGGCTACTATGGCTACACCTTC
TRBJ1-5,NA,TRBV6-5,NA,CASSYSFKGRDQPQHF,TGTGCCAGCAGTTACTCGTTCAAGGGGAGGGATCAGCCCCAGCATTTT
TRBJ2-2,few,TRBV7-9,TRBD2,CASRAASGNTGELFF,TGTGCCAGCAGAGCAGCTAGCGGGAACACCGGGGAGCTGTTTTTT
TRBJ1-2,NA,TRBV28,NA,CASSRTWTQLYGYTF,TGTGCCAGCAGTCGTACGTGGACACAACTCTATGGCTACACCTTC
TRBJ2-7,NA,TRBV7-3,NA,CASSPHAGSYEQYF,TGTGCCAGCAGCCCCCACGCGGGCTCCTACGAGCAGTACTTC
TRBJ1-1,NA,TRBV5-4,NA,CASSRGGEGTEAFF,TGTGCCAGCAGCCGTGGGGGGGAAGGGACTGAAGCTTTCTTT
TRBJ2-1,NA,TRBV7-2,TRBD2,CASSRGGLAAPREQFF,TGTGCCAGCAGTCGCGGCGGGCTAGCGGCGCCCAGGGAGCAGTTCTTC
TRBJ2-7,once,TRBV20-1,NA,CSARDGRHQYF,TGCAGTGCTAGAGATGGGAGACATCAGTACTTC
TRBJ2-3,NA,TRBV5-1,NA,CASSLVRSGGPDTQYF,TGCGCCAGCAGCTTGGTACGATCAGGAGGCCCAGATACGCAGTATTTT
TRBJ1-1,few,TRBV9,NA,CASSVDRDTEAFF,TGTGCCAGCAGCGTAGACAGAGACACTGAAGCTTTCTTT
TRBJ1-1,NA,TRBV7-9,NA,CASSFQQGNTEAFF,TGTGCCAGCAGCTTCCAACAGGGAAACACTGAAGCTTTCTTT
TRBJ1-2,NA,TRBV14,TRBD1,CASSQSRTGGNYGYTF,TGTGCCAGCAGCCAATCCCGGACAGGAGGAAACTATGGCTACACCTTC
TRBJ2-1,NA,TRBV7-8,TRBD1,CASSLVSGTGANEQFF,TGTGCCAGCAGCTTAGTAAGTGGGACAGGGGCGAATGAGCAGTTCTTC
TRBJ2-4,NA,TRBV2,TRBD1,CASRPGTGVINIQYF,TGTGCCAGCAGACCCGGGACAGGGGTAATCAACATTCAGTACTTC
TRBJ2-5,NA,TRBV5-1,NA,CASSLQETQYF,TGCGCCAGCAGCCTTCAAGAGACCCAGTACTTC
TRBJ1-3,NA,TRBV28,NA,CASSSGGSDGNTIYF,TGTGCCAGCAGTTCCGGAGGGTCGGACGGAAACACCATATATTTT
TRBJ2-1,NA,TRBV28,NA,CASSTGGYEQFF,TGTGCCAGCAGCACTGGAGGGTATGAGCAGTTCTTC
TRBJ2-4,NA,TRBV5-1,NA,CASSLSDSVVKNIQYF,TGCGCCAGCAGCTTGAGCGATTCGGTGGTCAAAAACATTCAGTACTTC
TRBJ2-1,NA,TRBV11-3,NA,CASSAAGLAQFF,TGTGCCAGCAGCGCGGCGGGACTGGCGCAGTTCTTC
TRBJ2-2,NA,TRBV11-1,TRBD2,CASSLWSSGRYTGELFF,TGTGCCAGCAGCTTATGGAGTAGCGGGAGGTACACCGGGGAGCTGTTTTTT
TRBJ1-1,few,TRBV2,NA,CASCDRSCTEAFF,TGTGCCAGCTGTGATAGGAGTTGCACTGAAGCTTTCTTT
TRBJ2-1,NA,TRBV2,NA,CASRLVFGFGEQFF,TGTGCCAGCAGACTAGTTTTCGGGTTCGGTGAGCAGTTCTTC
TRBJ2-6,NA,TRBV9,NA,CASRYRDSGANVLTF,TGTGCCAGCAGGTACAGGGACTCTGGGGCCAACGTCCTGACTTTC
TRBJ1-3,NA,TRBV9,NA,CASSVGERQGFPSGNTIYF,TGTGCCAGCAGCGTAGGTGAGCGGCAGGGCTTTCCCTCTGGAAACACCATATATTTT
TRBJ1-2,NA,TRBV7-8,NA,CASSLDGNYGYTF,TGTGCCAGCAGCTTAGACGGGAACTATGGCTACACCTTC
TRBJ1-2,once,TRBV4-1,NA,CASSQRDEANYGYTF,TGCGCCAGCAGCCAGAGGGACGAAGCTAACTATGGCTACACCTTC
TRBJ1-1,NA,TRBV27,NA,CASSRGGITEAFF,TGTGCCAGCAGTAGGGGAGGAATCACTGAAGCTTTCTTT
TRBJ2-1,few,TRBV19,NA,CASSDQGLFSYNEQFF,TGTGCCAGTAGTGATCAGGGCCTTTTCTCCTACAATGAGCAGTTCTTC
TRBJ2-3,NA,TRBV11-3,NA,CASSLGLQGATDTQYF,TGTGCCAGCAGCTTGGGGTTGCAGGGTGCCACAGATACGCAGTATTTT
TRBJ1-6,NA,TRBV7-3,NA,CASSLNGALNSPLHF,TGTGCCAGCAGCTTAAACGGGGCCCTAAATTCACCCCTCCACTTT
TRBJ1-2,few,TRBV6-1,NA,CASSDGRSASGGYTF,TGTGCCAGCAGTGATGGCAGGTCTGCTAGTGGTGGCTACACCTTC
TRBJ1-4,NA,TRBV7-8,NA,CASSLAPNEKLFF,TGTGCCAGCAGCTTAGCGCCCAATGAAAAACTGTTTTTT
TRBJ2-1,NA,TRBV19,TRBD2,CASNSGRDNEQFF,TGTGCCAGCAATAGCGGGAGGGACAATGAGCAGTTCTTC
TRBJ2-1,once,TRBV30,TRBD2,CAWSGTSGRWNEQFF,TGTGCCTGGAGCGGGACTAGCGGGAGATGGAATGAGCAGTTCTTC
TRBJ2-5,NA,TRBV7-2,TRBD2,CASSLARLAGSQETQYF,TGTGCCAGCAGCTTAGCGCGGTTAGCGGGGTCCCAAGAGACCCAGTACTTC
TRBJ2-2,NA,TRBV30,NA,CAWARDISAGELFF,TGTGCCTGGGCCCGGGATATCTCCGCCGGGGAGCTGTTTTTT
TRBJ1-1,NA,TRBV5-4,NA,CASSLARMNTEAFF,TGTGCCAGCAGCTTGGCTCGCATGAACACTGAAGCTTTCTTT
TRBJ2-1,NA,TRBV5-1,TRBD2,CASSLFGTSGNNEQFF,TGCGCCAGCAGCTTGTTTGGGACTAGCGGCAACAATGAGCAGTTCTTC
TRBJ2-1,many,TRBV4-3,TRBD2,CASSQDRRTSGGNEQFF,TGCGCCAGCAGCCAAGACCGTAGGACTAGCGGTGGGAATGAGCAGTTCTTC
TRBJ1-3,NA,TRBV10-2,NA,CASTGAKGNTIYF,TGCGCCAGCACGGGGGCGAAGGGAAACACCATATATTTT
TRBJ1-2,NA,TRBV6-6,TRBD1,CASSLPGQYYGYTF,TGTGCCAGCAGTTTACCGGGACAGTACTATGGCTACACCTTC
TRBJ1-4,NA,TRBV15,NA,CATSKQGGREKLFF,TGTGCCACCAGCAAACAGGGCGGAAGGGAAAAACTGTTTTTT
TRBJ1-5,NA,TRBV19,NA,CASIPPGPSNQPQHF,TGTGCCAGTATTCCCCCAGGGCCGAGCAATCAGCCCCAGCATTTT
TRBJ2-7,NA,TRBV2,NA,CASGAGRTEQYF,TGTGCCAGCGGCGCGGGGCGGACCGAGCAGTACTTC
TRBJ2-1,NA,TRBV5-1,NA,CASSFGSGSYNEQFF,TGCGCCAGCAGCTTCGGCAGTGGCTCCTACAATGAGCAGTTCTTC
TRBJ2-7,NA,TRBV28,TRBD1,CASSLSGEGQGRYEQYF,TGTGCCAGCAGTTTGTCAGGTGAGGGACAGGGTCGCTACGAGCAGTACTTC
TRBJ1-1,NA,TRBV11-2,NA,CASSPRRLNTEAFF,TGTGCCAGCAGCCCCCGGCGGTTGAACACTGAAGCTTTCTTT
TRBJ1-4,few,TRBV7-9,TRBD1,CASSFYFGQGRSEKLFF,TGTGCCAGCAGCTTTTACTTTGGACAGGGGAGATCTGAAAAACTGTTTTTT
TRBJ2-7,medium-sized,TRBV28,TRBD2,CASSSPTTTSGTPYEQYF,TGTGCCAGCAGTTCCCCCACAACGACTAGCGGGACCCCCTACGAGCAGTACTTC
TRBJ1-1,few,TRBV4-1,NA,CASSQESRAFF,TGCGCCAGCAGCCAAGAATCGAGGGCTTTCTTT
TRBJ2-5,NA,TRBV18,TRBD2,CASSSGSSKETQYF,TGTGCCAGCTCAAGCGGGAGTAGTAAAGAGACCCAGTACTTC
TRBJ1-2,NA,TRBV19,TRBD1,CASSPQGFYGYTF,TGTGCCAGTAGTCCACAGGGGTTCTATGGCTACACCTTC
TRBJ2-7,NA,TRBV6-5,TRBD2,CASSYSSGISYEQYF,TGTGCCAGCAGTTACTCCAGCGGGATTTCCTACGAGCAGTACTTC
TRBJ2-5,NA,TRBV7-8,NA,CASSLGVWGTGYQETQYF,TGTGCCAGCAGCTTAGGGGTGTGGGGCACAGGGTATCAAGAGACCCAGTACTTC